What follows are 21 T cell receptor beta chains derived from one specimen sequenced in a study of cytomegalovirus exposure and HLA in healthy donors. The study ran its PCR with 60 Vbeta and 13 Jbeta primers. Some clones are missing from TCRdb's copy, which holds only in-frame ones; the method was immunoSEQ multiplex PCR. Found here are under 200,000 clones, around 80% of them singletons; the top ten hold 4.5% to 6%. The sequenced material came from PBMCs. These receptors were collected from a middle-aged man in good health and CMV-seronegative.

The chain combines TRBV11-3 with TRBJ2-1, with D perhaps TRBD2 (5 bases). CDR1 is SGHNT and CDR2 is YENEEA in the germline V gene. The CDR3 runs 13 residues. Trimming removed 5 bases from V and 6 bases from J, with 11 bases in between. In DNA, the CDR3 is TGTGCCAGCAGCCCGGCGGCGGGCAATGAGCAGTTCTTC. Protein sequence: CASSPAAGNEQFF.

This chain joins TRBV7-2 and TRBJ2-1, with D possibly being TRBD2 (8 bases). Germline V gene lookup returns CDR1 SGHTA and CDR2 FQGNSA. V was cut by 4 bases and J by 1 base, with 20 bases left in between. The CDR3 covers 18 residues. CDR3 bases: TGTGCCAGCAGCTCAGGGGGGGGTGAGCGGGGGTCCTACAATGAGCAGTTCTTC. As protein: CASSSGGGERGSYNEQFF.

This chain joins TRBV6-5 and TRBJ2-1; maybe TRBD1 (6 bases). This CDR3 is built from 13 residues. Trimming cost V 7 bases and J 6 bases, with 13 bases left between them. Germline V gives CDR1 MNHEY, CDR2 SVGAGI. The CDR3, as DNA: TGTGCCAGCAATGGCATCAGGGGCAATGAGCAGTTCTTC. It codes for CASNGIRGNEQFF.

The CDR3 coding sequence is TGTGCCAGCTCCCCCTTGGCGGGGCGCAATCAGCCCCAGCATTTT. Protein product: CASSPLAGRNQPQHF. This chain connects TRBV18 to TRBJ1-5; tentatively, D is TRBD1 (5 bases). The CDR3 spans 15 residues. Per the germline V gene, CDR1 is KGHSH and CDR2 is LQKENI. With 6 bases removed from V and 2 bases from J, the gap between germline ends came to 14 bases.

In regard to this clone: Because it lacks the conserved phenylalanine or tryptophan at the end, this CDR3 is likely a read error. CDR3 in amino acids: CASSVATQAYGYTL. CDR3 DNA sequence: TGTGCCAGCAGCGTAGCTACGCAGGCCTATGGCTACACCCTC. J is TRBJ1-2 and V is TRBV9; unclear D gene. Germline V gene lookup returns CDR1 SGDLS and CDR2 YYNGEE. Trimming pared 0 bases from V and 4 bases from J, leaving 10 bases between. There are 14 residues in the CDR3.

This chain joins TRBV5-1 and TRBJ1-4, with 7 bases matching TRBD1. Germline CDR1 SGHRS, CDR2 YFSETQ. The CDR3 contains 14 residues. J gave up 11 bases and V 4 bases, and 11 bases lay outside the gene matches. This chain's CDR3 is CASSPTTGMSKLFF. The CDR3 DNA reads as TGCGCCAGCAGCCCTACGACAGGGATGTCGAAACTGTTTTTT.

This clone was seen a single time. The CDR3 is CASRRQGAGNTIYF. CDR3 in DNA: TGTGCCAGCAGGCGACAGGGGGCTGGAAACACCATATATTTT. The chain joins TRBV6-5 to TRBJ1-3; 9 bases map to TRBD1. Trimming removed 6 bases from V and 2 bases from J; junction bases left unmatched: 2. The germline CDR1 and CDR2 sequences are MNHEY and SVGAGI. CDR3 length equals 14 residues.

V gene TRBV7-2 combines with J gene TRBJ2-7; 8 nucleotides agree with TRBD2. Germline CDR1 is SGHTA and CDR2 is FQGNSA. The CDR3 consists of 16 residues. The trim removed 1 base at V and 1 base at J, leaving 6 bases unmatched. The CDR3 DNA reads as TGTGCCAGCAGCTTAGGGGGTAGCGGGAAATCCTACGAGCAGTACTTC. It specifies CASSLGGSGKSYEQYF.

The V gene is TRBV5-6, the J gene TRBJ1-1; D gene unclear. The CDR3 sequence is 13 residues long. V lost 5 bases and J 1 base, leaving 9 bases between the germline ends. The germline CDR1 and CDR2 sequences are SGHDT and YYEEEE. CDR3 amino acids: CASRRPGNTEAFF. The DNA of the CDR3 is TGTGCCAGCAGACGACCAGGGAACACTGAAGCTTTCTTT.

V gene TRBV30 combines with J gene TRBJ1-4, with 9 nucleotides matching TRBD1. Germline values: CDR1 GTSNPN, CDR2 SVGIG (reference sequence). There are 15 residues in the CDR3. V dropped 6 bases and J dropped 7; count of bases not matched to a gene: 12. The CDR3 DNA is TGTGCCTGCACGAATACCGGGACAGGGAGTGAAAAACTGTTTTTT. Its translation: CACTNTGTGSEKLFF.

The V gene is TRBV19, the J gene TRBJ2-4; 10 positions match TRBD1. Germline CDR1 and CDR2: LNHDA and SQIVND (reference sequence). The CDR3 is made up of 14 amino acids. V shed 3 bases, J shed 5 bases, and the junction held 1 base outside the gene matches. DNA of the CDR3: TGTGCCAGTAGTATGGGGACAGGGGAAAACATTCAGTACTTC. Translated, it gives CASSMGTGENIQYF.

V gene TRBV25-1 combines with J gene TRBJ2-5; 8 bases are a match to TRBD2. This CDR3 contains 14 residues. Unmatched junction bases numbered 10, after V lost 8 bases and J lost 5 bases. CDR1 and CDR2 from the germline V gene are MGHDK and SYGVNS. The CDR3 sequence: CASGRTGGMETQYF. CDR3 coding DNA: TGTGCCAGCGGTCGGACGGGGGGGATGGAGACCCAGTACTTC.

The V gene is TRBV7-9, the J gene TRBJ1-1; D unresolved. The V and J ends lost 5 bases and 8 bases respectively, with 12 bases between them. Germline loops: CDR1 SEHNR, CDR2 FQNEAQ (reference sequence). This CDR3 has 12 amino acids. In DNA, the CDR3 is TGTGCCAGCAGCCAGGAGGCAAAGGAAGCTTTCTTT. Protein sequence: CASSQEAKEAFF.

The chain couples TRBV5-1 to TRBJ1-1, with TRBD1 matching over 8 bases. The V gene's germline CDR1 is SGHRS and CDR2 YFSETQ. Trimming removed 2 bases from V and 6 bases from J; junction bases left unmatched: 9. The CDR3 covers 15 residues. CDR3 residues: CASSLFGTGLAEAFF. CDR3 sequence (DNA): TGCGCCAGCAGCTTATTTGGGACAGGCCTGGCTGAAGCTTTCTTT.

The CDR3 loop reads CASAEGVSSYNEQFF. The DNA for the CDR3 is TGCGCCAGCGCCGAGGGGGTGAGCTCCTACAATGAGCAGTTCTTC. V usage is TRBV5-1 and J usage is TRBJ2-1; TRBD1 might be the D (6 bases). The CDR3 is made up of 15 amino acids. CDR1 and CDR2 from the germline V gene are SGHRS and YFSETQ. Trimming left V 7 bases short and J 0 bases short, with 14 bases between.

This chain joins TRBV7-3 and TRBJ1-1, with D possibly matching TRBD1 (6 bases). Germline CDR1 is SGHTA and CDR2 is FQGTGA. This CDR3 is built from 13 residues. V shed 5 bases and J shed 8 bases, with 15 bases lying between them. The CDR3 loop reads CASSVRGLTEAFF. CDR3 DNA: TGTGCCAGCAGCGTCAGGGGCCTTACCGAAGCTTTCTTT. The full variable domain, with the rest looked up from reference TRBV7-3 and TRBJ1-1, is GAGVSQTPSNKVTEKGKYVELRCDPISGHTALYWYRQSLGQGPEFLIYFQGTGAADDSGLPNDRFFAVRPEGSVSTLKIQRTERGDSAVYLCASSVRGLTEAFFGQGTRLTVV.

The chain employs TRBV5-4 and TRBJ2-2; TRBD1 is a possible D gene (6 bases). The CDR3 length is 15 residues. Trimming stripped 4 bases from V and 6 bases from J, with 16 bases between. Looked up from germline, CDR1 is SGHNT and CDR2 is YYREEE (reference sequence). Here the CDR3 reads CASSVGQRGPGELFF. In nucleotides, the CDR3 is TGTGCCAGCAGCGTAGGACAGCGAGGCCCCGGGGAGCTGTTTTTT.

J is TRBJ1-1 and V is TRBV27, with 7 positions matching TRBD1. The V gene end was trimmed by 4 bases and the J gene end by 4 bases; junction bases not matched to a gene: 3. Germline CDR1 and CDR2: MNHEY and SMNVEV (reference sequence). The CDR3 contains 13 residues. This CDR3 reads CASSYRGGTEAFF. The CDR3 DNA reads as TGTGCCAGCAGTTACAGGGGCGGCACTGAAGCTTTCTTT.

The V gene is TRBV12-5, the J gene TRBJ1-4, with 10 nucleotides matching TRBD1. The CDR3 consists of 18 residues. The germline V gene encodes CDR1 LGHNT and CDR2 FRNRAP. Trimming took 1 base from V and 8 from J; bases not matched to a gene: 13. CDR3 coding DNA: TGTGCTAGTGGTTTGGGCGGAGACAGGGGGCGCATTAACGAAAAACTGTTTTTT. Translated: CASGLGGDRGRINEKLFF.

This clone has just a few counts. The gene calls are TRBV20-1 and TRBJ2-5; D ambiguous. CDR3 length: 11 residues. Germline values: CDR1 DFQATT, CDR2 SNEGSKA (reference sequence). Trimming removed 6 bases from V and 4 bases from J, with 9 bases in between. The CDR3 loop is CSAPRIETQYF. The CDR3 coding sequence is TGCAGTGCCCCCAGGATAGAGACCCAGTACTTC.

The rearrangement uses TRBV7-9 and TRBJ2-1; 9 bases align to TRBD1. CDR3 length: 17 residues. The germline CDR1 and CDR2 sequences are SEHNR and FQNEAQ (reference sequence). Losses at the gene ends were 4 bases for V and 2 bases for J; bases not matched to a gene: 9. CDR3 sequence reads: CASSSTTGGFAYNEQFF. CDR3 coding DNA: TGTGCCAGCAGCTCAACGACAGGGGGGTTCGCCTACAATGAGCAGTTCTTC.